Listed here are 11 T cell receptor beta chains from one sample, sequenced in a study of OX40 agonist ivuxolimab in advanced cancers. The data were produced by immunoSEQ multiplex PCR, yet TCRdb's version contains in-frame clones alone and is incomplete. Altogether roughly 75,000 clones are present, more than 80% being singletons, with the ten largest covering around 6.5%. The material was CD4+ or CD8+ T cells sorted from blood, obtained in a trial of the OX40 agonist ivuxolimab. The receptors derive from an adult with an advanced solid tumor such as melanoma, head and neck, liver or kidney cancer.

The chain combines TRBV7-6 with TRBJ2-2; TRBD2 matches 8 bases. Germline CDR1 is SGHVS and CDR2 is FNYEAQ. With 4 bases clipped from V and 5 bases from J, the junction kept 0 bases outside the gene matches. The CDR3 is made up of 13 amino acids. This chain's CDR3 is CASSSGGTGELFF. The CDR3 DNA follows: TGTGCCAGCAGCTCGGGGGGGACCGGGGAGCTGTTTTTT.

The rearrangement links TRBV28 to TRBJ2-7; tentative D call: TRBD2 (6 bases). CDR1 MDHEN and CDR2 SYDVKM come from the germline V gene. V lost 5 bases and J 4 bases, leaving 21 bases between the germline ends. The CDR3 contains 16 residues. The CDR3 sequence is CASSVSGGADSYEQYF. The CDR3 DNA sequence: TGTGCCAGCAGTGTCTCCGGAGGGGCTGACTCGTACGAGCAGTACTTC.

This chain joins TRBV27 and TRBJ1-4; D ambiguous. V lost 3 bases to trimming and J lost 0 bases, with 5 bases between them. The CDR3 contains 14 residues. Germline loops: CDR1 MNHEY, CDR2 SMNVEV (reference sequence). The CDR3 region is CASSFGPTNEKLFF. CDR3 in DNA: TGTGCCAGCAGTTTTGGTCCAACTAATGAAAAACTGTTTTTT.

This chain joins TRBV28 and TRBJ2-5, with 9 bases fitting TRBD1. The end of the DNA aligns better with TRBJ2-7, so the J call may be wrong. Germline-derived CDR1 and CDR2 are MDHEN and SYDVKM. CDR3 size: 13 residues. DNA of the CDR3: TGTGCCAGCAGTTTAGGACAGGGGTCCGAGCAGTACTTC. Its translation: CASSLGQGSEQYF.

The chain joins TRBV9 to TRBJ2-5, with D hard to call. Germline CDR1 is SGDLS and CDR2 is YYNGEE. This CDR3 has 13 residues. Trimming took 1 base from V and 4 from J, leaving 8 bases between them. CDR3 in amino acids: CASSVRLAETQYF. CDR3 coding DNA: TGTGCCAGCAGCGTACGGCTGGCAGAGACCCAGTACTTC.

The gene calls are TRBV6-5 and TRBJ2-1; 9 bases align to TRBD1. CDR1 and CDR2 (germline): MNHEY, SVGAGI. The CDR3 is made up of 14 amino acids. Trimming removed 4 bases from V and 6 bases from J; junction bases left unmatched: 4. CDR3 sequence (DNA): TGTGCCAGCAGTTCCCGGGACAGGGTCAATGAGCAGTTCTTC. It specifies CASSSRDRVNEQFF.

In its sample, this clone was seen once. V is TRBV11-2 and J is TRBJ1-5; tentative D call: TRBD1 (5 bases). The CDR3 consists of 14 residues. Trimming cost V 1 base and J 7 bases, with 11 bases left between them. The V gene's germline CDR1 is SGHAT and CDR2 FQNNGV. CDR3 residues: CASSLVGVKQPQHF. In DNA, the CDR3 is TGTGCCAGCAGCTTAGTAGGGGTCAAGCAGCCCCAGCATTTT.

This clone has just a few counts. The gene calls are TRBV6-1 and TRBJ2-5; 11 bases are a match to TRBD2. CDR1 is MNHNS, CDR2 SASEGT, per germline. CDR3 length equals 16 residues. Trimming cost V 2 bases and J 2 bases; bases outside gene matches: 4. This CDR3 is CASSELAGGPQETQYF. The CDR3 nucleotides read TGTGCCAGCAGTGAACTAGCGGGGGGCCCTCAAGAGACCCAGTACTTC.

The chain uses TRBV7-9 and TRBJ2-1, with 12 bases identical to TRBD2. J lost 15 bases, V lost 1 base, and 4 bases had no gene match. The CDR3 contains 13 residues. The germline CDR1 and CDR2 sequences are SEHNR and FQNEAQ (reference sequence). The CDR3 sequence is CASSLGGTSGRFF. CDR3 bases: TGTGCCAGCAGCTTAGGAGGGACTAGCGGGCGGTTCTTC.

Remarks on this clone: The junction shows a germline mismatch at one end, possibly a read error. This rearrangement joins TRBV7-9 to TRBJ2-7; 12 bases are a match to TRBD1. The CDR3 totals 13 residues. Germline CDR1 is SEHNR and CDR2 is FQNEAQ (reference sequence). CDR3 DNA: TGTGCCAGCAGCCAGGACCCGGGACAGGGGGCGAGCTTC. Translated: CASSQDPGQGASF.

The chain recombines TRBV4-3 with TRBJ2-2, with unresolved D. V was cut by 4 bases and J by 1 base, with 4 bases left in between. Germline CDR1 reads LGHNA; CDR2 reads YSLEER. The CDR3 runs to 13 residues. As DNA, the CDR3 is TGCGCCAGCAGCCGGGGGAACACCGGGGAGCTGTTTTTT. Amino acid sequence: CASSRGNTGELFF.